Each of the 22 T cell receptor beta chains below was sequenced from the same sample in a study of blood T cell repertoires in COVID-19. Profiling relied on immunoSEQ multiplex PCR, and the TCRdb table lists in-frame clones only, not all of them. The table lists roughly 700,000 clones, 85% to 90% of them singletons. The specimen sequenced was peripheral blood. These receptors came from a woman aged 18-29 years with acute or convalescent COVID-19.

This clone was seen only a few times. V usage is TRBV27 and J usage is TRBJ1-2; TRBD1 is a possible D gene (6 bases). This CDR3 comprises 12 residues. Germline V gene lookup returns CDR1 MNHEY and CDR2 SMNVEV (reference sequence). Trimming pared 6 bases from V and 4 bases from J, leaving 9 bases between. The CDR3 loop reads CASRTGLYGYTF. Written as DNA, the CDR3 is TGTGCCAGCAGGACAGGTCTCTATGGCTACACCTTC.

This sequence joins TRBV6-6 and TRBJ2-1; 7 bases match TRBD1. Germline CDR1 is MNHNY and CDR2 is SVGAGI (reference sequence). This CDR3 comprises 15 residues. Losses at the gene ends were 2 bases for V and 7 bases for J; bases not matched to a gene: 8. This CDR3 reads CASSYRAGGANEQFF. DNA for the CDR3: TGTGCCAGCAGTTACAGGGCAGGGGGTGCGAATGAGCAGTTCTTC.

The chain recombines TRBV5-6 with TRBJ2-5, with a weak D call TRBD2 (6 bases). The CDR3 has 17 residues. The germline V gene has CDR1 SGHDT and CDR2 YYEEEE. V was clipped by 4 bases and J by 4 bases, with 23 bases between them. The CDR3 sequence is CASSRSEFGGVGETQYF. The CDR3 nucleotides read TGTGCCAGCAGCCGTTCAGAGTTTGGAGGGGTGGGAGAGACCCAGTACTTC. The whole variable domain, filled in from reference TRBV5-6 and TRBJ2-5, reads DAGVTQSPTHLIKTRGQQVTLRCSPKSGHDTVSWYQQALGQGPQFIFQYYEEEERQRGNFPDRFSGHQFPNYSSELNVNALLLGDSALYLCASSRSEFGGVGETQYFGPGTRLLVL.

The chain's CDR3 is CASSPRDSREQYF. CDR3 DNA sequence: TGTGCCAGCAGTCCCCGGGACTCCCGCGAGCAGTACTTC. The chain has TRBV6-2 or TRBV6-3 and TRBJ2-7; maybe TRBD2 (6 bases). Germline CDR1 is MNHEY and CDR2 is SVGEGT. V lost 5 bases and J 6 bases, leaving 14 bases between the germline ends. This CDR3 is built from 13 residues.

This chain connects TRBV5-6 to TRBJ1-4, with D unclear. This CDR3 contains 16 residues. The V end was cut by 3 bases, the J end by 0 bases, with 12 bases between. Germline V gene sequence: CDR1 SGHDT, CDR2 YYEEEE. In nucleotides, the CDR3 is TGTGCCAGCAGCTCTATCGGGAGATCAACTAATGAAAAACTGTTTTTT. This translates into CASSSIGRSTNEKLFF.

The rearrangement joins TRBV7-2 to TRBJ1-2; 7 bases align to TRBD1. J lost 2 bases, V lost 5 bases, and 5 bases had no gene match. From germline, CDR1 is SGHTA and CDR2 FQGNSA. The CDR3 totals 14 residues. This CDR3 reads CASSPQQGNYGYTF. CDR3 in DNA: TGTGCCAGCAGCCCCCAACAGGGGAACTATGGCTACACCTTC.

The J gene is TRBJ2-1, the V gene TRBV6-2 or TRBV6-3, with D maybe TRBD1 (6 bases). The CDR3 contains 16 residues. In germline, CDR1 is MNHEY, CDR2 SVGEGT. The V and J ends lost 3 bases and 4 bases respectively, with 16 bases between them. The CDR3 loop is CASSYRVQGPYNEQFF. The CDR3 bases are TGTGCCAGCAGTTATCGCGTCCAGGGGCCTTACAATGAGCAGTTCTTC.

The chain couples TRBV9 to TRBJ2-3, with 7 bases matching TRBD2. The CDR3 covers 17 residues. Trimming took 0 bases from V and 3 from J; bases not matched to a gene: 10. Germline assignment: CDR1 SGDLS and CDR2 YYNGEE. This CDR3 reads CASSVVGGGFLTDTQYF. The CDR3 region has the DNA TGTGCCAGCAGCGTAGTAGGCGGGGGTTTTTTAACAGATACGCAGTATTTT. Filled out from reference TRBV9 and TRBJ2-3, the complete variable domain reads DSGVTQTPKHLITATGQRVTLRCSPRSGDLSVYWYQQSLDQGLQFLIQYYNGEERAKGNILERFSAQQFPDLHSELNLSSLELGDSALYFCASSVVGGGFLTDTQYFGPGTRLTVL.

The chain is built from TRBV29-1 and TRBJ2-7; TRBD1 matches at 8 bases. Germline values: CDR1 SQVTM, CDR2 ANQGSEA. V lost 3 bases, J lost 3 bases, and 10 bases stayed unmatched. The CDR3 length is 15 residues. CDR3 in DNA: TGCAGCGTTGAGCGCTTACAGGGGGTTGACTACGAGCAGTACTTC. It encodes CSVERLQGVDYEQYF.

This chain connects TRBV12-3 or TRBV12-4 to TRBJ2-7; 10 nucleotides line up with TRBD1. CDR3 size: 13 residues. V lost 5 bases to trimming and J lost 6 bases; unmatched junction nucleotides: 4. The CDR3 DNA follows: TGTGCCAGCAGTGGGGACAGGGGTTTCGAGCAGTACTTC. Its protein product is CASSGDRGFEQYF.

The chain combines TRBV11-2 with TRBJ1-5; D perhaps matches TRBD1 (5 bases). In germline, CDR1 is SGHAT, CDR2 FQNNGV. V lost 0 bases to trimming and J lost 6 bases, with 6 bases between them. The CDR3 covers 13 residues. The DNA of the CDR3 is TGTGCCAGCAGCTTAGATCAGGGTCAGCCCCAGCATTTT. Translated, it gives CASSLDQGQPQHF.

V usage is TRBV6-5 and J usage is TRBJ1-6; 9 bases are shared with TRBD1. V shed 7 bases, J shed 9 bases, and the junction held 10 bases outside the gene matches. CDR3 size: 15 residues. CDR1 and CDR2 from the germline V gene are MNHEY and SVGAGI. The CDR3 loop reads CASKGTGLSSSPLHF. DNA for the CDR3: TGTGCCAGCAAGGGGACAGGGTTATCCAGTTCACCCCTCCACTTT.

The chain recombines TRBV12-3 or TRBV12-4 with TRBJ1-2, with 7 bases aligning to TRBD1. The V and J ends lost 6 bases and 7 bases, in that order; junction bases with no gene match: 5. This CDR3 has 12 residues. Here the CDR3 DNA reads TGTGCCAGCAGCCCAGGGACAGCTGGCTACACCTTC. Translated, it gives CASSPGTAGYTF.

The CDR3 region has the DNA TGTGCCAGCAGGGCCGGGGGTTCCACTGAAGCTTTCTTT. Amino acids: CASRAGGSTEAFF. V is TRBV7-3 and J is TRBJ1-1; D perhaps matches TRBD1 (5 bases). Germline V CDR1 and CDR2: SGHTA, FQGTGA. This CDR3 has 13 amino acids. Trimming left V 6 bases short and J 4 bases short, with 12 bases between. Supplemented by reference TRBV7-3 and TRBJ1-1, the full variable domain reads GAGVSQTPSNKVTEKGKYVELRCDPISGHTALYWYRQSLGQGPEFLIYFQGTGAADDSGLPNDRFFAVRPEGSVSTLKIQRTERGDSAVYLCASRAGGSTEAFFGQGTRLTVV.

The V and J genes are TRBV19 and TRBJ2-3; 7 bases line up with TRBD1. V lost 8 bases to trimming and J lost 8 bases; unmatched junction nucleotides: 7. Germline V CDR1 and CDR2: LNHDA, SQIVND (reference sequence). The CDR3 is made up of 12 amino acids. The CDR3 DNA follows: TGTGCCAGTTCCCTACAGGGGAGTACGCAGTATTTT. It is translated as CASSLQGSTQYF. The complete variable domain, with remaining parts taken from reference TRBV19 and TRBJ2-3, reads DGGITQSPKYLFRKEGQNVTLSCEQNLNHDAMYWYRQDPGQGLRLIYYSQIVNDFQKGDIAEGYSVSREKKESFPLTVTSAQKNPTAFYLCASSLQGSTQYFGPGTRLTVL.

V and J are TRBV7-6 and TRBJ1-2; D uncertain. The length of the CDR3 is 14 residues. Trimming removed 5 bases from V and 1 base from J, with 11 bases in between. Looked up from germline, CDR1 is SGHVS and CDR2 is FNYEAQ. In DNA, the CDR3 is TGTGCCAGCAGCCCAAGGGAGGGTAACTATGGCTACACCTTC. This sequence encodes CASSPREGNYGYTF.

This rearrangement joins TRBV12-5 to TRBJ2-3; a possible D gene is TRBD2 (5 bases). V lost 5 bases and J 0 bases, leaving 18 bases between the germline ends. This CDR3 is built from 17 residues. CDR1 and CDR2 from the germline V gene are LGHNT and FRNRAP. The CDR3, as DNA: TGTGCTAGTGGTGCCCCTCTAGCTGGATTTAGCACAGATACGCAGTATTTT. The encoded protein is CASGAPLAGFSTDTQYF.

The chain employs TRBV5-8 and TRBJ1-5; tentative D call: TRBD1 (6 bases). Per the germline V gene, CDR1 is SGHTS and CDR2 is YDEGEE. The CDR3 extends over 15 amino acids. V lost 0 bases to trimming and J lost 4 bases, with 11 bases between them. Here the CDR3 reads CASSLVGTTNQPQHF. The CDR3 coding sequence is TGTGCCAGCAGCTTGGTTGGGACAACGAATCAGCCCCAGCATTTT.

This clone was detected once. Other DNA sequences of this sample code for an identical CDR3. V gene TRBV12-3 or TRBV12-4 combines with J gene TRBJ1-2; 7 bases align to TRBD1. V was pared by 3 bases and J by 4 bases, with 2 bases of the junction left unmatched. This CDR3 spans 13 amino acids. Written as DNA, the CDR3 is TGTGCCAGCAGTTTGGGACAGATCTATGGCTACACCTTC. It yields the protein CASSLGQIYGYTF.

V usage is TRBV7-3 and J usage is TRBJ2-3; possible D gene TRBD1, 5 bases. V lost 5 bases and J lost 2, with 11 bases in between. The CDR3 contains 14 residues. CDR1 is SGHTA and CDR2 is FQGTGA in the germline V gene. For the CDR3, the DNA is TGTGCCAGCAGCCTACAGGTTATCACAGATACGCAGTATTTT. Amino acid sequence: CASSLQVITDTQYF.

The rearrangement links TRBV5-1 to TRBJ1-2, with D tentatively TRBD1 (6 bases). Germline CDR1 and CDR2: SGHRS and YFSETQ. This CDR3 is built from 13 residues. Trimming pared 4 bases from V and 5 bases from J, leaving 12 bases between. CDR3 nucleotides: TGCGCCAGCAGCCTCGGGACACCTTATGGCTACACCTTC. Amino acid sequence: CASSLGTPYGYTF.

The chain is built from TRBV2 and TRBJ2-1; 10 bases match TRBD1. V trimming: 5 bases; J trimming: 15 bases; junction bases outside the gene matches: 13. Germline assignment: CDR1 SNHLY and CDR2 FYNNEI. The CDR3 totals 14 residues. The CDR3 protein is CASSKIGDRGVAFF. For the CDR3, the DNA is TGTGCCAGCAGTAAAATTGGGGACAGGGGCGTTGCGTTCTTC.